The 10 T cell receptor beta chains reported below all come from one sample, sequenced in a study of graft-versus-host responses after intestinal transplantation. No cognate antigen is known for these TCRs. Sequenced by immunoSEQ multiplex PCR; TCRdb stores in-frame clones only, minus some. This table has 85,000 to 100,000 clones, under 95% appearing once. The starting material was unstimulated CD8+ T cells sorted from spleen or lymph node cells, obtained before transplant. Receptors were obtained from a human donor who was the organ donor for an intestinal transplant.

The CDR3, as DNA: TGTGCCAGCAGCGCCGGCGGATGGCTAGCGGGACCCTACGAGCAGTACTTC. This translates into CASSAGGWLAGPYEQYF. V is TRBV9 and J is TRBJ2-7; 9 positions match TRBD2. Trimming took 3 bases from V and 2 from J; bases not matched to a gene: 12. This CDR3 is 17 amino acids long. Germline-derived CDR1 and CDR2 are SGDLS and YYNGEE.

V and J are TRBV5-5 and TRBJ2-7; D is possibly TRBD2 (7 bases). The CDR3 extends over 14 amino acids. Germline CDR1 reads SGHKS; CDR2 reads YYEKEE (reference sequence). Trimming shortened V by 2 bases and J by 4 bases, and 13 bases separated the two germline ends. The CDR3 region is CASSLGGGGYEQYF. DNA of the CDR3: TGTGCCAGCAGCTTAGGGGGGGGTGGGTACGAGCAGTACTTC.

V gene TRBV11-2 combines with J gene TRBJ2-7; tentative D call: TRBD1 (6 bases). The CDR3 length is 14 residues. Trimming took 5 bases from V and 5 from J, leaving 16 bases between them. The V gene's germline CDR1 is SGHAT and CDR2 FQNNGV. Here the CDR3 reads CASSQTKTGHEQYF. In DNA, the CDR3 is TGTGCCAGCAGCCAAACAAAAACAGGGCACGAGCAGTACTTC.

The chain has TRBV28 and TRBJ2-4; 9 bases fit TRBD2. Germline V gene sequence: CDR1 MDHEN, CDR2 SYDVKM. This CDR3 contains 16 residues. V shed 5 bases, J shed 0 bases, and the junction held 5 bases outside the gene matches. This CDR3 is CASSVGLAVAKNIQYF. The CDR3 DNA reads TGTGCCAGCAGTGTGGGACTAGCAGTAGCCAAAAACATTCAGTACTTC.

The J gene is TRBJ1-1, the V gene TRBV6-1; D is unclear. V gave up 1 base and J gave up 6 bases, with 9 bases separating them. The CDR3 has 13 residues. Germline CDR1 reads MNHNS; CDR2 reads SASEGT. The CDR3 bases are TGTGCCAGCAGTGAAGTCTGGGAGCCTGAAGCTTTCTTT. Translation: CASSEVWEPEAFF.

This clone was found once. The chain joins TRBV9 to TRBJ2-3; 8 positions agree with TRBD1. There are 16 residues in the CDR3. V shed 4 bases, J shed 1 base, and the junction held 8 bases outside the gene matches. The germline V gene encodes CDR1 SGDLS and CDR2 YYNGEE. CDR3 DNA: TGTGCCAGCAGCCCCCGGACAGGGAGTCGCACAGATACGCAGTATTTT. Amino acid sequence: CASSPRTGSRTDTQYF.

The chain uses TRBV7-9 and TRBJ2-7, with D unclear. This CDR3 spans 12 amino acids. Germline CDR1 SEHNR, CDR2 FQNEAQ (reference sequence). Trimming took off 1 base at V and 2 bases at J, with 3 bases between the two ends. CDR3 amino acids: CASSLDTYEQYF. CDR3 coding DNA: TGTGCCAGCAGCTTAGACACCTACGAGCAGTACTTC.

This chain connects TRBV19 to TRBJ1-5, with 8 bases matching TRBD1. The germline gives CDR1 LNHDA, CDR2 SQIVND (reference sequence). The CDR3 has 16 residues. CDR3 sequence reads: CGRTLKDRVFNQPQHF. The CDR3 coding sequence is TGTGGTCGGACTCTTAAGGACAGGGTCTTCAATCAGCCCCAGCATTTT.

The chain combines TRBV27 with TRBJ2-7; 8 bases agree with TRBD2. The CDR3 loop spans 14 amino acids. Per the germline V gene, CDR1 is MNHEY and CDR2 is SMNVEV (reference sequence). V gave up 3 bases and J gave up 7 bases; unmatched junction bases: 8. CDR3 nucleotides: TGTGCCAGCAGTTTTGGTAGCGGGGTGGGGGAGCAGTACTTC. As protein: CASSFGSGVGEQYF.

This clone was detected only once. The V call is TRBV28, the J call TRBJ1-1, with 8 bases lining up with TRBD1. This CDR3 contains 15 residues. Trimming removed 1 base from V and 1 base from J; junction bases left unmatched: 2. CDR1 is MDHEN, CDR2 SYDVKM, per germline. The CDR3 DNA reads as TGTGCCAGCAGTTTATTTGGGACAGGGAACACTGAAGCTTTCTTT. Its translation is CASSLFGTGNTEAFF.